This record concerns one TCR beta chain sequence. TCRdb reprocessed the 5' RACE reads; each CDR3 protein has one entry and no DNA is given. This listing includes approximately 380,000 distinct CDR3 sequences. The sample comes from a study of T cells expressing NK-cell markers. The germline gives CDR1 MNHEY, CDR2 SVGAGI. This CDR3 spans 14 amino acids. The rearrangement joins TRBV6-5 to TRBJ2-7; TCRdb's D call of TRBD1 is untestable without DNA. The receptor comes from a man aged 18 to 69 in good health. Sequencing was performed on blood T cells: a sorted CD56 or NKG2C T cell subset, CD4+ or CD8+ T cells, or bulk PBMC T cells (not recorded which). This chain's CDR3 is CASSYRRGIHEQYF.